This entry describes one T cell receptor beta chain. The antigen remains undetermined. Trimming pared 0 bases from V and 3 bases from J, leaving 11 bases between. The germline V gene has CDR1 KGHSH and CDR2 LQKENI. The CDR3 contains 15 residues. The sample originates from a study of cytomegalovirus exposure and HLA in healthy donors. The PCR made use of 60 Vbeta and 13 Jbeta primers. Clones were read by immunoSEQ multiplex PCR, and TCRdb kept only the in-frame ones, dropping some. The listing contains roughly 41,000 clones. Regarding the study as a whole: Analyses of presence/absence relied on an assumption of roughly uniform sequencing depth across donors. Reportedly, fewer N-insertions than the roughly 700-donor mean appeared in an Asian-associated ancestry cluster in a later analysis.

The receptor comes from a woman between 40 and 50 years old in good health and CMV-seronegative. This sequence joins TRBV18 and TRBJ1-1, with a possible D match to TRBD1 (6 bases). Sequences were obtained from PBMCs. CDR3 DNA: TGTGCCAGCTCACCACCCAACAGGGTCCACACTGAAGCTTTCTTT. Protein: CASSPPNRVHTEAFF. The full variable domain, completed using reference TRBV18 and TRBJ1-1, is NAGVMQNPRHLVRRRGQEARLRCSPMKGHSHVYWYRQLPEEGLKFMVYLQKENIIDESGMPKERFSAEFPKEGPSILRIQQVVRGDSAAYFCASSPPNRVHTEAFFGQGTRLTVV.